What follows are 6 T cell receptor beta chains derived from one specimen sequenced in a study of blood T cell repertoires in COVID-19. The repertoire was sequenced with immunoSEQ multiplex PCR; TCRdb's copy has only in-frame clones and lacks some. The sample shows 300,000 to 350,000 clones, approximately 83% of them seen only once. The source material was PBMCs or T cells enriched from blood (not recorded which). The receptors come from a woman aged 40 to 55 with acute COVID-19.

The chain joins TRBV14 to TRBJ2-5; 8 nucleotides match TRBD2. Trimming took 0 bases from V and 3 from J; bases not matched to a gene: 9. This CDR3 is built from 17 residues. Germline V gives CDR1 SGHDN, CDR2 FVKESK. The CDR3 coding sequence is TGTGCCAGCAGCCAAGATTTCAGCGGGGGAGTAAAAGAGACCCAGTACTTC. Its translation: CASSQDFSGGVKETQYF.

This chain links TRBV11-3 with TRBJ1-1; D gene unclear. The V and J ends lost 0 bases and 1 base respectively, with 6 bases between them. CDR3 length: 14 residues. CDR1 is SGHNT, CDR2 YENEEA, per germline. CDR3 sequence reads: CASSLDAGNTEAFF. In DNA, the CDR3 is TGTGCCAGCAGCTTAGACGCAGGGAACACTGAAGCTTTCTTT.

V usage is TRBV5-5 and J usage is TRBJ2-7; TRBD1 matches at 9 bases. In germline, CDR1 is SGHKS, CDR2 YYEKEE (reference sequence). The CDR3 loop spans 16 amino acids. Trimming took 0 bases from V and 0 from J; bases not matched to a gene: 4. CDR3 nucleotide sequence: TGTGCCAGCAGCTTGGGGGGGACAGGGTCCTCCTACGAGCAGTACTTC. It translates to CASSLGGTGSSYEQYF. Filled out from reference TRBV5-5 and TRBJ2-7, the complete variable domain reads DAGVTQSPTHLIKTRGQQVTLRCSPISGHKSVSWYQQVLGQGPQFIFQYYEKEERGRGNFPDRFSARQFPNYSSELNVNALLLGDSALYLCASSLGGTGSSYEQYFGPGTRLTVT.

In this sample, this clone turned up once. The chain carries TRBV20-1 and TRBJ2-3; D is unclear. The CDR3 spans 11 residues. V lost 5 bases and J 8 bases, leaving 11 bases between the germline ends. Germline CDR1 and CDR2: DFQATT and SNEGSKA (reference sequence). The CDR3 here is CSALERGTQYF. For the CDR3, the DNA is TGCAGTGCTCTAGAGAGAGGTACGCAGTATTTT.

This chain links TRBV27 with TRBJ2-5, with a tentative D call TRBD1 (6 bases). The CDR3 consists of 14 residues. The V gene's germline CDR1 is MNHEY and CDR2 SMNVEV (reference sequence). V was trimmed by 8 bases and J by 0 bases, leaving 13 bases between them. CDR3 sequence reads: CASGRDNYQETQYF. Here the CDR3 DNA reads TGTGCCAGCGGACGGGACAACTACCAAGAGACCCAGTACTTC.

Only one count was recorded for this clone. The chain carries TRBV27 and TRBJ1-6; 9 bases are shared with TRBD1. V lost 4 bases, J lost 10 bases, and 17 bases stayed unmatched. The CDR3 has 18 residues. Germline-derived CDR1 and CDR2 are MNHEY and SMNVEV (reference sequence). In DNA form, the CDR3 reads TGTGCCAGCAGTTCTAGCCGGGACAGGGTTATACAGGGCTCACCCCTCCACTTT. It encodes CASSSSRDRVIQGSPLHF.